A single sample gave rise to the 22 T cell receptor beta chains below, sequenced in a study of blood T cell repertoires in COVID-19. Here immunoSEQ multiplex PCR was the method, and the copy in TCRdb shows in-frame clones only, minus some. The repertoire consists of around 250,000 clones, with 75% to 90% occurring once and the leading ten covering about 4.5%. Specimen: peripheral blood. The receptors shown here come from a middle-aged woman who had recovered from COVID-19.

The CDR3 sequence is CARSVVSEYNGPRGFQPQHF. Here the CDR3 DNA reads TGTGCCAGATCAGTAGTATCCGAATATAATGGCCCGAGAGGGTTTCAGCCCCAGCATTTT. V and J are TRBV19 and TRBJ1-5; no firm D call. In germline, CDR1 is LNHDA, CDR2 SQIVND (reference sequence). Deletions cut 9 bases from V and 6 bases from J, with 36 bases between. The CDR3 runs to 20 residues.

The chain carries TRBV27 and TRBJ2-7, with 11 bases fitting TRBD2. The V and J ends lost 6 bases and 2 bases, in that order; junction bases with no gene match: 12. Germline CDR1 and CDR2: MNHEY and SMNVEV (reference sequence). This CDR3 region has 17 residues. In DNA, the CDR3 is TGTGCCAGCAGCCAAGGGCTAGGACTAGCGGGCACCTACGAGCAGTACTTC. The encoded protein is CASSQGLGLAGTYEQYF.

The CDR3 sequence: CASSYSGSAEQYV. The CDR3 nucleotides read TGTGCCAGCAGTTACTCGGGTAGCGCCGAGCAGTACGTC. The chain couples TRBV6-2 or TRBV6-3 to TRBJ2-7; a weak D match, TRBD2 (5 bases). The CDR3 is 13 residues long. Germline lookup yields CDR1 MNHEY and CDR2 SVGEGT. V gave up 0 bases and J gave up 6 bases, with 9 bases separating them.

This clone appeared a few times. V usage is TRBV3-1 (or the pseudogene TRBV3-2) and J usage is TRBJ2-3; TRBD1 agrees at 8 bases. The CDR3 length is 16 residues. V shed 5 bases and J 0 bases; nucleotides not matched to a gene: 7. Germline V gene sequence: CDR1 LGHDT, CDR2 YNNKEL (reference sequence). This chain's CDR3 is CASSFRTGMSTDTQYF. The CDR3 nucleotides read TGTGCCAGCAGCTTTCGGACAGGGATGAGCACAGATACGCAGTATTTT.

This chain joins TRBV6-5 and TRBJ2-7; TRBD1 might be the D (5 bases). V lost 7 bases to trimming and J lost 3 bases, with 19 bases between them. The CDR3 is made up of 15 amino acids. Germline loops: CDR1 MNHEY, CDR2 SVGAGI. DNA for the CDR3: TGTGCCAGCATTCCTCAAATGGGGCATCACTACGAGCAGTACGTC. It codes for CASIPQMGHHYEQYV.

The chain links TRBV9 to TRBJ1-1, with D possibly being TRBD1 (6 bases). Germline lookup yields CDR1 SGDLS and CDR2 YYNGEE. The germline V and J ends were trimmed by 0 bases and 8 bases, with 17 bases remaining between them. The CDR3 totals 15 residues. CDR3 sequence: CASSVGPDSRREAFF. The CDR3 region has the DNA TGTGCCAGCAGCGTAGGACCGGACAGCCGGAGAGAAGCTTTCTTT. The entire variable domain, with the rest obtained from reference TRBV9 and TRBJ1-1, is as follows: DSGVTQTPKHLITATGQRVTLRCSPRSGDLSVYWYQQSLDQGLQFLIQYYNGEERAKGNILERFSAQQFPDLHSELNLSSLELGDSALYFCASSVGPDSRREAFFGQGTRLTVV.

The chain employs TRBV2 and TRBJ2-3, with D maybe TRBD2 (6 bases). Germline values: CDR1 SNHLY, CDR2 FYNNEI. Trimming took off 11 bases at V and 6 bases at J, with 12 bases between the two ends. The CDR3 is made up of 11 amino acids. The CDR3 sequence is CAGGNSDTQYF. DNA for the CDR3: TGTGCCGGAGGGAACAGTGATACGCAGTATTTT.

V usage is TRBV12-3 or TRBV12-4 and J usage is TRBJ2-1; 9 bases match TRBD1. Germline trimming cut 5 bases from V and 8 bases from J; bases unmatched to any gene: 1. This CDR3 has 12 residues. CDR3 bases: TGTGCCAGCAGTCGACAGGGGGATGAGCAGTTCTTC. Translated: CASSRQGDEQFF.

This clone was counted between two and nine times. The chain uses TRBV5-1 and TRBJ2-6, with D perhaps matching TRBD1 (6 bases). The CDR3 runs to 19 residues. Per the germline V gene, CDR1 is SGHRS and CDR2 is YFSETQ. V dropped 2 bases and J dropped 1 base, with 19 bases sitting between them. The chain's CDR3 is CASSLFHRAPLSGANVLTF. The DNA of the CDR3 is TGCGCCAGCAGCTTATTTCACAGGGCGCCTCTTTCTGGGGCCAACGTCCTGACTTTC.

J is TRBJ1-4 and V is TRBV5-5, with 10 bases aligning to TRBD1. V shed 4 bases, J shed 8 bases, and the junction held 8 bases outside the gene matches. CDR3 size: 15 residues. Germline CDR1 and CDR2: SGHKS and YYEKEE (reference sequence). CDR3 amino acids: CASSLGTGESEKLFF. The CDR3 DNA follows: TGTGCCAGCAGCCTAGGGACAGGGGAAAGCGAAAAACTGTTTTTT.

This CDR3 reads CSVVTGENYGYTF. DNA for the CDR3: TGCAGCGTTGTGACAGGAGAAAACTATGGCTACACCTTC. The chain couples TRBV29-1 to TRBJ1-2; a possible D gene is TRBD1 (6 bases). This CDR3 contains 13 residues. Germline V CDR1 and CDR2: SQVTM, ANQGSEA. Between the trimmed V and J ends, which lost 4 bases and 2 bases, there was a span of 11 bases.

This chain uses TRBV30 with TRBJ1-2; D is undetermined. V lost 0 bases to trimming and J lost 7 bases, with 9 bases between them. Germline CDR1 is GTSNPN and CDR2 is SVGIG (reference sequence). The CDR3 has 12 amino acids. CDR3 in DNA: TGTGCCTGGAGTGTAGAAACTTTTGGCTACACCTTC. This gives the protein CAWSVETFGYTF.

The genes are TRBV2 and TRBJ2-3; 10 nucleotides agree with TRBD1. The CDR3 extends over 15 amino acids. V was pared by 5 bases and J by 3 bases, with 5 bases of the junction left unmatched. Germline CDR1 is SNHLY and CDR2 is FYNNEI. As DNA, the CDR3 is TGTGCCAGCAGTTCCCCGGACAGGGGGACAGATACGCAGTATTTT. Translated, it gives CASSSPDRGTDTQYF.

This chain links TRBV19 with TRBJ1-6; the D is unclear. Germline assignment: CDR1 LNHDA and CDR2 SQIVND (reference sequence). V dropped 3 bases and J dropped 9 bases, with 15 bases sitting between them. This CDR3 comprises 15 residues. This CDR3 reads CASSMPTPGTSPLHF. In nucleotides, the CDR3 is TGTGCCAGTAGTATGCCCACGCCGGGAACTTCACCCCTCCACTTT.

The chain is built from TRBV6-1 and TRBJ2-2; D remains unclear. Trimming cost V 0 bases and J 1 base, with 9 bases left between them. The CDR3 covers 16 residues. Germline CDR1 MNHNS, CDR2 SASEGT. This CDR3 reads CASSEALNLNTGELFF. CDR3 coding DNA: TGTGCCAGCAGTGAAGCCCTAAACCTGAACACCGGGGAGCTGTTTTTT.

About this clone itself: This specimen includes other DNA sequences encoding the same CDR3. In DNA, the CDR3 is TGCAGCGTCTCTGGTACAACAGGGGACGAGCAGTACTTC. Its translation: CSVSGTTGDEQYF. This sequence joins TRBV29-1 and TRBJ2-7, with 7 bases fitting TRBD1. After removal of 6 bases from V and 5 bases from J, the junction contained 10 bases not matched to a gene. Germline V gene data show CDR1 as SQVTM and CDR2 as ANQGSEA. The CDR3 is 13 amino acids.

The V call is TRBV19, the J call TRBJ2-6; 8 positions match TRBD1. The CDR3 runs to 17 residues. The ends lost 3 bases at V and 2 bases at J; junction bases unmatched: 6. CDR1 and CDR2 from the germline V gene are LNHDA and SQIVND (reference sequence). The CDR3 sequence is CASSIPDRAAGANVLTF. CDR3 DNA: TGTGCCAGTAGTATTCCGGACAGGGCGGCTGGGGCCAACGTCCTGACTTTC.

Only a few counts were recorded for this clone. The chain joins TRBV11-2 to TRBJ2-3; TRBD2 matches 7 bases. After removal of 5 bases from V and 4 bases from J, the junction contained 9 bases not matched to a gene. From germline, CDR1 is SGHAT and CDR2 FQNNGV. The CDR3 runs 15 residues. The CDR3 spells CASSPTGTTADTQYF. CDR3 sequence (DNA): TGTGCCAGCAGCCCCACCGGGACTACAGCAGATACGCAGTATTTT.

The V and J genes are TRBV15 and TRBJ2-7, with 9 bases that match TRBD1. Per the germline V gene, CDR1 is LNHNV and CDR2 is YYDKDF (reference sequence). With 2 bases clipped from V and 2 bases from J, the junction kept 7 bases outside the gene matches. The CDR3 extends over 16 amino acids. CDR3 in amino acids: CATSRPKGQGTYEQYF. The CDR3 nucleotides read TGTGCCACCAGCAGACCTAAAGGACAGGGGACCTACGAGCAGTACTTC.

The J gene is TRBJ1-2, the V gene TRBV6-2 or TRBV6-3, with D hard to call. CDR1 MNHEY and CDR2 SVGEGT come from the germline V gene. This CDR3 has 13 residues. Trimming stripped 0 bases from V and 6 bases from J, with 8 bases between. DNA of the CDR3: TGTGCCAGCAGTTACTCTGGGCATGATGGCTACACCTTC. This gives the protein CASSYSGHDGYTF.

The chain links TRBV9 to TRBJ1-2; maybe TRBD1 (6 bases). This CDR3 comprises 18 residues. CDR1 and CDR2 from the germline V gene are SGDLS and YYNGEE. Trimming took off 0 bases at V and 4 bases at J, with 22 bases between the two ends. CDR3 loop: CASSVAGGPQGLAYGYTF. DNA of the CDR3: TGTGCCAGCAGCGTAGCTGGGGGCCCCCAAGGTCTGGCCTATGGCTACACCTTC.

The V call is TRBV15, the J call TRBJ1-5, with D maybe TRBD1 (5 bases). V shed 0 bases and J shed 5 bases, with 14 bases lying between them. The CDR3 has 16 residues. Germline CDR1 reads LNHNV; CDR2 reads YYDKDF (reference sequence). The CDR3 region has the DNA TGTGCCACCAGCAGAGAGAGGGGACGGGGGGATCAGCCCCAGCATTTT. This sequence encodes CATSRERGRGDQPQHF.